The 18 T cell receptor beta chains below come from one sample, sequenced in a study of T cells after yellow fever vaccination. TCRdb analysed the 5' RACE reads with MiXCR anew, one entry per CDR3 protein. The sample shows 40,000 to 50,000 distinct CDR3 sequences, under 8% of them seen only once. Sequences were derived from CD8+ T cells not binding an NS4B(214-222) dextramer, sorted from PBMCs, sampled 45 days after the yellow fever booster vaccination. The receptor set was obtained from a man aged 25-45 years who received the YFV17D yellow fever vaccine.

The sample holds many counts of this clonotype. The rearrangement links TRBV7-9 to TRBJ2-7; 13 positions match TRBD2. Per the germline V gene, CDR1 is SEHNR and CDR2 is FQNEAQ (reference sequence). The CDR3 extends over 15 amino acids. V was pared by 5 bases and J by 5 bases, with 6 bases of the junction left unmatched. CDR3 coding DNA: TGTGCCAGCAGCACCGGACTAGCGGGAGTAGACGAGCAGTACTTC. This sequence encodes CASSTGLAGVDEQYF.

This clonotype was counted many times. The rearrangement joins TRBV11-2 to TRBJ1-1, with D perhaps matching TRBD1 (5 bases). Germline V gene sequence: CDR1 SGHAT, CDR2 FQNNGV. V shed 5 bases and J shed 4 bases, with 11 bases lying between them. The CDR3 length is 13 residues. CDR3 sequence reads: CASSPVGGTEAFF. The DNA of the CDR3 is TGTGCCAGCAGCCCCGTTGGGGGCACTGAAGCTTTCTTT. The full variable domain, in which reference TRBV11-2 and TRBJ1-1 provide the parts outside the CDR3, is EAGVAQSPRYKIIEKRQSVAFWCNPISGHATLYWYQQILGQGPKLLIQFQNNGVVDDSQLPKDRFSAERLKGVDSTLKIQPAKLEDSAVYLCASSPVGGTEAFFGQGTRLTVV.

This clonotype was found many times. The rearrangement uses TRBV29-1 and TRBJ2-5; 7 nucleotides line up with TRBD1. CDR1 is SQVTM, CDR2 ANQGSEA, per germline. The J segment lost 2 bases and the V segment lost 2 bases, leaving 5 bases of the junction unmatched. This CDR3 is 14 amino acids long. The CDR3 loop is CSVETGQTQETQYF. As DNA, the CDR3 is TGCAGCGTTGAAACGGGACAGACACAAGAGACCCAGTACTTC.

The table lists this clonotype with many counts. The chain has TRBV30 and TRBJ2-5; TRBD2 matches 9 bases. This CDR3 has 16 amino acids. Germline V gene sequence: CDR1 GTSNPN, CDR2 SVGIG (reference sequence). With V trimmed by 5 bases and J by 0 bases, 10 bases remained unmatched. The CDR3 protein is CAWGTRLAAYQETQYF. The DNA of the CDR3 is TGTGCCTGGGGGACGCGACTAGCGGCATACCAAGAGACCCAGTACTTC.

This clonotype was seen repeatedly, ten times or more. The chain joins TRBV12-3 or TRBV12-4 to TRBJ2-1; the match to TRBD2 covers 10 bases. This CDR3 contains 15 residues. Germline trimming cut 3 bases from V and 6 bases from J; bases unmatched to any gene: 5. The chain's CDR3 is CASSFFPSGSNEQFF. CDR3 DNA sequence: TGTGCCAGCAGTTTTTTTCCTAGCGGGAGCAATGAGCAGTTCTTC.

At least ten counts were recorded for this clonotype. V and J are TRBV6-5 and TRBJ2-7; D is uncertain. The V end was cut by 7 bases, the J end by 1 base, with 8 bases between. The CDR3 runs to 12 residues. CDR1 and CDR2 (germline): MNHEY, SVGAGI. CDR3 nucleotides: TGTGCCAGCAAGGGCAGTTCCTACGAGCAGTACTTC. As protein: CASKGSSYEQYF.

This clonotype was detected ten times or more. V and J are TRBV15 and TRBJ2-1; 9 bases fit TRBD2. The junction had 16 bases not matched to a gene; V was cut back by 5 bases and J by 8 bases. Germline CDR1 and CDR2: LNHNV and YYDKDF (reference sequence). CDR3 length: 17 residues. CDR3 in amino acids: CATSQGVAGGPSHEQFF. In DNA, the CDR3 is TGTGCCACCAGCCAGGGGGTCGCGGGAGGGCCTTCTCATGAGCAGTTCTTC.

In its sample, this clonotype was seen many times. The chain uses TRBV29-1 and TRBJ2-1; 12 bases line up with TRBD2. The CDR3 is 14 amino acids. J was trimmed by 6 bases and V by 3 bases; bases with no gene match: 3. In germline, CDR1 is SQVTM, CDR2 ANQGSEA. This CDR3 reads CSVDWTSGINEQFF. CDR3 bases: TGCAGCGTTGACTGGACTAGCGGGATCAATGAGCAGTTCTTC.

The chain recombines TRBV28 with TRBJ2-1, with no clear D. V was pared by 5 bases and J by 5 bases, with 13 bases between. The CDR3 loop spans 14 amino acids. Per the germline V gene, CDR1 is MDHEN and CDR2 is SYDVKM. The CDR3 DNA is TGTGCCAGCAGTCCCCCCGACACCGACAATGAGCAGTTCTTC. It specifies CASSPPDTDNEQFF.

In its sample, this clonotype was seen a few times. The chain combines TRBV9 with TRBJ2-7; 12 positions agree with TRBD2. After removal of 2 bases from V and 6 bases from J, the junction contained 3 bases not matched to a gene. The CDR3 extends over 14 amino acids. Per the germline V gene, CDR1 is SGDLS and CDR2 is YYNGEE. The CDR3 bases are TGTGCCAGCAGCGTTGGGACTAGCGGGCCCGAGCAGTACTTC. This encodes CASSVGTSGPEQYF.

This chain connects TRBV12-3 or TRBV12-4 to TRBJ2-3; weak D call: TRBD1 (5 bases). This CDR3 comprises 14 residues. V shed 8 bases and J shed 1 base, with 13 bases lying between them. For the CDR3, the DNA is TGTGCCAGCCTCCCCAGGGCCGGCACAGATACGCAGTATTTT. Its protein is CASLPRAGTDTQYF.

This clonotype was counted ten times or more. The chain employs TRBV20-1 and TRBJ2-5; D gene uncertain. There are 15 residues in the CDR3. V was shortened by 3 bases and J by 4 bases, with 18 bases between the two germline ends. Looked up from germline, CDR1 is DFQATT and CDR2 is SNEGSKA (reference sequence). The CDR3 sequence is CSASPPGLPGETQYF. The CDR3, as DNA: TGCAGTGCTAGCCCACCCGGGCTCCCGGGAGAGACCCAGTACTTC.

This clonotype was recorded many times. V and J are TRBV12-3 or TRBV12-4 and TRBJ2-3; 8 bases agree with TRBD2. Trimming removed 4 bases from V and 2 bases from J; junction bases left unmatched: 5. The CDR3 runs 15 residues. The DNA for the CDR3 is TGTGCCAGCAGTTCCCTAGCGGGCCTCACAGATACGCAGTATTTT. This codes for CASSSLAGLTDTQYF.

Notes on this clonotype: A much larger clone sits a single nucleotide away, making a read error possible. The conserved phenylalanine or tryptophan normally closing the CDR3 is absent here, so this likely arose from a read error. The chain is built from TRBV15 and TRBJ2-1; TRBD2 agrees at 14 bases. The germline CDR1 and CDR2 sequences are LNHNV and YYDKDF (reference sequence). The ends lost 3 bases at V and 6 bases at J; junction bases unmatched: 10. The CDR3 is 18 amino acids. CDR3 DNA: TGTGCCACCAGCAGCACTCCACCGGGGACTAGCGGGGGCAATGAGCAGTTCTTA. As protein: CATSSTPPGTSGGNEQFL.

This clonotype was detected ten times or more. This chain connects TRBV24-1 to TRBJ2-2; TRBD1 is a possible D gene (6 bases). V was pared by 5 bases and J by 1 base, with 16 bases between. The CDR3 consists of 17 residues. CDR1 is KGHDR and CDR2 is SFDVKD in the germline V gene. The CDR3 DNA reads TGTGCCACCAGTGGTTATGAACAGGGAAAGAACACCGGGGAGCTGTTTTTT. Translating gives CATSGYEQGKNTGELFF.

Sample share makes this clonotype medium-sized. The chain is built from TRBV4-3 and TRBJ2-7; D uncertain. The CDR3 is 13 residues long. Germline CDR1 and CDR2: LGHNA and YSLEER. V lost 2 bases and J 4 bases, leaving 9 bases between the germline ends. CDR3 sequence: CASSQSQHYEQYF. DNA for the CDR3: TGCGCCAGCAGCCAATCTCAGCATTACGAGCAGTACTTC.

This clonotype was recorded many times. The V and J genes are TRBV7-2 and TRBJ1-2, with 7 bases lining up with TRBD1. The CDR3 spans 15 residues. Germline loops: CDR1 SGHTA, CDR2 FQGNSA. V dropped 4 bases and J dropped 3; count of bases not matched to a gene: 8. The CDR3 DNA reads as TGTGCCAGCAGCTCCGCCACAGGGGCGGACTATGGCTACACCTTC. It is translated as CASSSATGADYGYTF.

Many counts were recorded for this clonotype. This chain connects TRBV7-6 to TRBJ2-7; the match to TRBD2 covers 9 bases. Germline V gives CDR1 SGHVS, CDR2 FNYEAQ. This CDR3 contains 16 residues. The J segment lost 5 bases and the V segment lost 0 bases, leaving 8 bases of the junction unmatched. The CDR3 protein is CASSLASGSRENEQYF. The DNA of the CDR3 is TGTGCCAGCAGCTTAGCTAGCGGGAGCAGGGAGAACGAGCAGTACTTC. The variable domain in full, with the rest retrieved from reference TRBV7-6 and TRBJ2-7, is GAGVSQSPRYKVTKRGQDVALRCDPISGHVSLYWYRQALGQGPEFLTYFNYEAQQDKSGLPNDRFSAERPEGSISTLTIQRTEQRDSAMYRCASSLASGSRENEQYFGPGTRLTVT.